The 11 T cell receptor beta chains given below trace back to one sample, sequenced in a study of T cell responses to AZD1222 COVID-19 vaccine. The protocol was immunoSEQ multiplex PCR, while the TCRdb copy is restricted to in-frame clones and leaves out a portion. The sample has roughly 150,000 clones; approximately 92% are singletons. Sequences were derived from peripheral blood, sampled on day 0 of AZD1222 vaccination. All receptors derive from an adult in good health.

Comment on this clone: The identical CDR3 is also encoded by other nucleotide sequences in the sample. This chain joins TRBV20-1 and TRBJ1-2; no definite D call. This CDR3 contains 11 residues. Germline values: CDR1 DFQATT, CDR2 SNEGSKA (reference sequence). V lost 1 base to trimming and J lost 4 bases, with 4 bases between them. The DNA for the CDR3 is TGCAGTGCTAGAGGGACCTATGGCTACACCTTC. Translation gives CSARGTYGYTF.

CDR3 in DNA: TGTGCCAGCAGCTTGGTAGGAGCGGGAAACACTGAAGCTTTCTTT. As protein: CASSLVGAGNTEAFF. The chain carries TRBV5-6 and TRBJ1-1; unclear D gene. This CDR3 contains 15 residues. V was shortened by 0 bases and J by 2 bases, with 11 bases between the two germline ends. CDR1 is SGHDT, CDR2 YYEEEE, per germline.

V gene TRBV4-1 combines with J gene TRBJ1-2; D not resolved. The CDR3 covers 15 residues. Between the trimmed V and J ends, which lost 0 bases and 8 bases, there was a span of 16 bases. Germline CDR1 reads MGHRA; CDR2 reads YSYEKL. CDR3 DNA sequence: TGCGCCAGCAGCCAAGAGGAAGGGTTATTAGGGGGCTACACCTTC. Amino acids: CASSQEEGLLGGYTF.

The chain is built from TRBV2 and TRBJ2-2; D gene ambiguous. CDR1 and CDR2 from the germline V gene are SNHLY and FYNNEI. The CDR3 sequence is 15 residues long. Trimming took off 10 bases at V and 1 base at J, with 16 bases between the two ends. CDR3 sequence reads: CANLPSGRNTGELFF. In DNA, the CDR3 is TGTGCCAACCTTCCTTCCGGGCGGAACACCGGGGAGCTGTTTTTT.

The chain recombines TRBV9 with TRBJ1-2, with TRBD1 matching over 8 bases. Germline CDR1 SGDLS, CDR2 YYNGEE. The CDR3 is 15 amino acids. The trim removed 2 bases at V and 0 bases at J, leaving 3 bases unmatched. CDR3 protein: CASSVTGGTNYGYTF. The CDR3 DNA follows: TGTGCCAGCAGCGTTACAGGGGGAACTAACTATGGCTACACCTTC. The entire variable domain, with the rest obtained from reference TRBV9 and TRBJ1-2, is as follows: DSGVTQTPKHLITATGQRVTLRCSPRSGDLSVYWYQQSLDQGLQFLIQYYNGEERAKGNILERFSAQQFPDLHSELNLSSLELGDSALYFCASSVTGGTNYGYTFGSGTRLTVV.

Note on this clone: The sample holds other DNA sequences that translate to the same CDR3. J is TRBJ1-2 and V is TRBV6-5; TRBD1 matches at 7 bases. Germline V gene data show CDR1 as MNHEY and CDR2 as SVGAGI. V was clipped by 6 bases and J by 2 bases; unmatched bases: 9. The CDR3 extends over 15 amino acids. The CDR3 spells CASSLQGIANYGYTF. The CDR3 DNA reads as TGTGCCAGCAGCCTACAGGGGATCGCGAACTATGGCTACACCTTC.

The gene calls are TRBV15 and TRBJ2-6; D is uncertain. CDR3 length equals 14 residues. Trimming removed 1 base from V and 0 bases from J, with 1 base in between. Germline CDR1 LNHNV, CDR2 YYDKDF (reference sequence). CDR3 nucleotides: TGTGCCACCAGCAGAGTCTCTGGGGCCAACGTCCTGACTTTC. Its protein is CATSRVSGANVLTF.

This clone was seen just once. This sequence joins TRBV2 and TRBJ2-6, with a possible D match to TRBD2 (7 bases). The CDR3 runs 15 residues. Per germline, CDR1 SNHLY and CDR2 FYNNEI. Trimming shortened V by 7 bases and J by 4 bases, and 14 bases separated the two germline ends. CDR3 amino acids: CASTSRGAGANVLTF. CDR3 DNA: TGTGCCAGCACGTCACGGGGGGCAGGGGCCAACGTCCTGACTTTC.

This rearrangement joins TRBV7-6 to TRBJ1-3, with D maybe TRBD1 (6 bases). V gave up 1 base and J gave up 0 bases, with 16 bases separating them. This CDR3 is built from 18 residues. The germline gives CDR1 SGHVS, CDR2 FNYEAQ. Here the CDR3 reads CASSLVQAGANSGNTIYF. The CDR3 DNA sequence: TGTGCCAGCAGCTTAGTTCAGGCAGGGGCAAACTCTGGAAACACCATATATTTT.

The rearrangement joins TRBV11-3 to TRBJ2-7; TRBD1 agrees at 7 bases. The CDR3 contains 12 residues. With 4 bases clipped from V and 3 bases from J, the junction kept 0 bases outside the gene matches. From germline, CDR1 is SGHNT and CDR2 YENEEA. The CDR3 here is CASSSGGYEQYF. Here the CDR3 DNA reads TGTGCCAGCAGCTCAGGGGGCTACGAGCAGTACTTC. Combining the CDR3 with reference TRBV11-3 and TRBJ2-7 gives the whole variable domain EAGVVQSPRYKIIEKKQPVAFWCNPISGHNTLYWYLQNLGQGPELLIRYENEEAVDDSQLPKDRFSAERLKGVDSTLKIQPAELGDSAVYLCASSSGGYEQYFGPGTRLTVT.

This chain uses TRBV7-2 with TRBJ2-1; TRBD2 agrees at 7 bases. Trimming removed 5 bases from V and 8 bases from J; junction bases left unmatched: 12. This CDR3 comprises 15 residues. Germline V CDR1 and CDR2: SGHTA, FQGNSA. CDR3 protein: CASSQEAASGDEQFF. As DNA, the CDR3 is TGTGCCAGCAGCCAGGAGGCGGCTAGCGGCGATGAGCAGTTCTTC. Variable domain in full (rest from reference TRBV7-2 and TRBJ2-1): GAGVSQSPSNKVTEKGKDVELRCDPISGHTALYWYRQSLGQGLEFLIYFQGNSAPDKSGLPSDRFSAERTGGSVSTLTIQRTQQEDSAVYLCASSQEAASGDEQFFGPGTRLTVL.